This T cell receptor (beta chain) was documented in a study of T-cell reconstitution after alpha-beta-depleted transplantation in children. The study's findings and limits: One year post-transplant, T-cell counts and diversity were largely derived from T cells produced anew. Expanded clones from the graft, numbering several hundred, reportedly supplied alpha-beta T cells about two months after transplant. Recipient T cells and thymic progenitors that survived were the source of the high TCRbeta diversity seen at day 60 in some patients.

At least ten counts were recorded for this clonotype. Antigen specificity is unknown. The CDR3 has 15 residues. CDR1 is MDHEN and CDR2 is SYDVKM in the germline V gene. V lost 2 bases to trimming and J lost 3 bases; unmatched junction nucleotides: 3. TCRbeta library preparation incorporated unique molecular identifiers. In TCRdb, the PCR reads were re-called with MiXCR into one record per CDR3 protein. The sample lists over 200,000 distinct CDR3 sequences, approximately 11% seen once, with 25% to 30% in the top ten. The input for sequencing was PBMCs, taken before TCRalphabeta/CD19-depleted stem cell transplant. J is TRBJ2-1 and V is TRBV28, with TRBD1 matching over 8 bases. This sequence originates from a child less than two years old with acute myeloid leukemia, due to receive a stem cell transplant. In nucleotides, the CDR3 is TGTGCCAGCAGTTTACAGGGGGCGATCTACAATGAGCAGTTCTTC. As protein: CASSLQGAIYNEQFF.